This is a list of T cell receptor beta chains from one sample in a study of blood T cell repertoires in COVID-19. Using immunoSEQ multiplex PCR, the repertoire was profiled, and TCRdb retains in-frame clones only, with some absent. The profile shows some 130,000 clones, around three quarters of them singletons. The source material was peripheral blood. All receptors derive from a man in his 60s with acute or convalescent COVID-19. Each CDR3 is given with its conserved first and last residue. Each record gives: clone size, D gene, J gene, V gene, CDR3 DNA, CDR3 protein. A D gene is named only where the DNA matches it firmly. Size is stated for part of the rows, as once, few or many counts, or as a class when the clone is expanded.

- | - | TRBJ1-5 | TRBV28 | TGTGCCAGCAGGTCAGATTCTCGAGGGCCCCAGCATTTT | CASRSDSRGPQHF
- | TRBD1 | TRBJ1-1 | TRBV5-1 | TGCGCCAGCAGTTACCCGGACAGGCGGAACACTGAAGCTTTCTTT | CASSYPDRRNTEAFF
once | - | TRBJ1-1 | TRBV9 | TGTGCCAGCAGTTCCACAGGCGAAGCTTTCTTT | CASSSTGEAFF
once | - | TRBJ2-7 | TRBV19 | TGTGCCAGTAGTAGCGCCGGGGGAATCGGGCACGAGCAGTACTTC | CASSSAGGIGHEQYF
- | - | TRBJ1-1 | TRBV15 | TGTGCCACCAGCAGAGGGGACAAGAACACTGAAGCTTTCTTT | CATSRGDKNTEAFF
- | TRBD1 | TRBJ1-6 | TRBV2 | TGTGCCAGCAAGGGGACAGGGGGTTATAATTCACCCCTCCACTTT | CASKGTGGYNSPLHF
- | - | TRBJ1-3 | TRBV15 | TGTGCCACCAGTCGGGGTTCTGGAAACACCATATATTTT | CATSRGSGNTIYF
- | - | TRBJ2-1 | TRBV4-3 | TGCGCCAGCAGCCAAGAGGGGCTAGGATCCTACAATGAGCAGTTCTTC | CASSQEGLGSYNEQFF
- | - | TRBJ2-3 | TRBV12-3/TRBV12-4 | TGTGCCAGCAGTCCCCGACTACGAGATACGCAGTATTTT | CASSPRLRDTQYF
- | - | TRBJ1-3 | TRBV4-1 | TGCGCCAGCAGCCAACGGGAACAAGGGTTACTAGCTTCTGGAAACACCATATATTTT | CASSQREQGLLASGNTIYF
- | TRBD2 | TRBJ2-3 | TRBV10-2 | TGCGCCAGCGGGAGTAGCGGGAGGGTGGATACGCAGTATTTT | CASGSSGRVDTQYF
- | - | TRBJ2-1 | TRBV6-2/TRBV6-3 | TGTGCCAGCAGCCTCGGGGACAATGAGCAGTTCTTC | CASSLGDNEQFF
- | TRBD1 | TRBJ1-1 | TRBV7-9 | TGTGCCAGCAGCCTCAGGGACAGGGGTGAAGCTTTCTTT | CASSLRDRGEAFF
few | - | TRBJ1-1 | TRBV6-5 | TGTGCCAGCAGTTACTCGGGCAGGGGATACACTGAAGCTTTCTTT | CASSYSGRGYTEAFF
few | - | TRBJ1-2 | TRBV19 | TGTGCCAGTAGTATCGTCCGGGGAGGCTATGGCTACACCTTC | CASSIVRGGYGYTF
once | - | TRBJ2-2 | TRBV9 | TGTGCCAGCAGCTTCCGGGACTCACCCACCGGGGAGCTGTTTTTT | CASSFRDSPTGELFF
- | - | TRBJ1-2 | TRBV18 | TGTGCCAGCTCACCTATCCCGGACATTAACTATGGCTACACCTTC | CASSPIPDINYGYTF
once | TRBD1 | TRBJ1-2 | TRBV28 | TGTGCCAGCAGTAAAGGACAGGGACGATATGGCTACACCTTC | CASSKGQGRYGYTF
once | TRBD2 | TRBJ2-1 | TRBV5-6 | TGTGCCAGCAGCTTCGGGGGGGTTAGAAATGAGCAGTTCTTC | CASSFGGVRNEQFF
- | - | TRBJ2-3 | TRBV12-3/TRBV12-4 | TGTGCCAGCAGTTTTGCGTTGGCAGATACGCAGTATTTT | CASSFALADTQYF
- | - | TRBJ2-6 | TRBV15 | TGTGCCACCAGCAGAGAAGCTCTCGGGGCCAACGTCCTGACTTTC | CATSREALGANVLTF
- | TRBD1 | TRBJ1-5 | TRBV18 | TGTGCCAGCTCACAGACAGGGATCGAGCCCCAGCATTTT | CASSQTGIEPQHF
- | TRBD2 | TRBJ2-7 | TRBV7-3 | TGTGCCAGCAGCGTCACGGGGGGTCTGGGCGAGCAGTACTTC | CASSVTGGLGEQYF
few | - | TRBJ1-2 | TRBV2 | TGTGCCAGCAGCCCACAGGGAGATTTGGGTGGCTACACCTTC | CASSPQGDLGGYTF
- | - | TRBJ2-5 | TRBV28 | TGTGCCAGCAGTTCTGACAGACGCCAAGAGACCCAGTACTTC | CASSSDRRQETQYF
- | TRBD2 | TRBJ2-1 | TRBV5-1 | TGCGCCAGCAGCTTGCAAGCGGGAGGGCCTCGGAATGAGCAGTTCTTC | CASSLQAGGPRNEQFF
once | - | TRBJ2-7 | TRBV4-1 | TGCGCCAGCAGCCAAGAAAAGGGGTACTCCTACGAGCAGTACTTC | CASSQEKGYSYEQYF
- | - | TRBJ1-5 | TRBV3-1/TRBV3-2 | TGTGCCAGCAGTCCGGGAGGCAGCGGGAACAATCAGCCCCAGCATTTT | CASSPGGSGNNQPQHF
few | - | TRBJ1-3 | TRBV4-3 | TGCGCCAGCAGCCAGGGCCCAGGGTCTGGAAACACCATATATTTT | CASSQGPGSGNTIYF
- | - | TRBJ1-2 | TRBV28 | TGTGCCAGCAGTTTGACGGCAGGGCGTCTGTTAAGTGGCTACACCTTC | CASSLTAGRLLSGYTF
- | TRBD2 | TRBJ2-5 | TRBV9 | TGTGCCAGCAGCCCGACTAGCGGGATCCAAGAGACCCAGTACTTC | CASSPTSGIQETQYF
few | - | TRBJ2-1 | TRBV7-2 | TGTGCCAGCAGCTTAGCGGGGACTGGGGTAAATGAGCAGTTCTTC | CASSLAGTGVNEQFF
- | - | TRBJ1-5 | TRBV10-3 | TGTGCCATCAGTGAGACAGTAAATCAGCCCCAGCATTTT | CAISETVNQPQHF
- | - | TRBJ1-3 | TRBV10-3 | TGTGCCATCAATCCAGGGGTATCTGGAAACACCATATATTTT | CAINPGVSGNTIYF
few | TRBD1 | TRBJ1-5 | TRBV3-1/TRBV3-2 | TGTGCCAGCAGCCGAGACAGGGATGGGCAGCCCCAGCATTTT | CASSRDRDGQPQHF
few | - | TRBJ1-2 | TRBV7-2 | TGTGCCAGCAGCTTAAGCATAACTAACTATGGCTACACCTTC | CASSLSITNYGYTF
- | TRBD2 | TRBJ2-1 | TRBV27 | TGTGCCGCATTAAGACTAGCGGGAGGGGGTGAGCAGTTCTTC | CAALRLAGGGEQFF
- | - | TRBJ1-4 | TRBV5-6 | TGTGCCAGCAGCCCTCGGCAGGGGAGATATGAAAAACTGTTTTTT | CASSPRQGRYEKLFF
- | - | TRBJ2-7 | TRBV7-2 | TGTGCCAGCAGCCCAAGCGGCGGGTTTAACGAGCAGTACTTC | CASSPSGGFNEQYF
- | - | TRBJ2-3 | TRBV10-3 | TGTGCCATCAGGCAGGGCCCCACAGATACGCAGTATTTT | CAIRQGPTDTQYF
- | - | TRBJ1-5 | TRBV27 | TGTGCCAGCAGTTTACAGGGGAACAATCAGCCCCAGCATTTT | CASSLQGNNQPQHF